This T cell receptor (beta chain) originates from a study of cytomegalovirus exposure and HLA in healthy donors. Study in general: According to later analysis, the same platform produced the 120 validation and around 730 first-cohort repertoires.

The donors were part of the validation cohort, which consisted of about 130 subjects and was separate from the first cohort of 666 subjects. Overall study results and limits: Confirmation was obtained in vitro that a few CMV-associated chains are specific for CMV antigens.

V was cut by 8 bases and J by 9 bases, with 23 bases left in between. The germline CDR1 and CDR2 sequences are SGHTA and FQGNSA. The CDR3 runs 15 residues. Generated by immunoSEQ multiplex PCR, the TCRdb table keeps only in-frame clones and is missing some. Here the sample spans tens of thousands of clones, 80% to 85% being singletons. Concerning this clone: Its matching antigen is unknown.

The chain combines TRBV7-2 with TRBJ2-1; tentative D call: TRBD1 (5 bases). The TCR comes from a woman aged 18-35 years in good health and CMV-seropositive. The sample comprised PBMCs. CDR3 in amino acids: CASGGRRVQTSEQFF. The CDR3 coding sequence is TGTGCCAGCGGTGGCCGCAGGGTGCAGACGTCTGAGCAGTTCTTC.